This TCR beta chain is drawn from a study of T-cell reconstitution after alpha-beta-depleted transplantation in children. Study conclusions and caveats: Several patients had high TCRbeta diversity at day 60; it came from surviving recipient T cells and thymic progenitors. At around two months after transplant, the alpha-beta T cells were reportedly derived from several hundred expanded clones that came from non-depleted graft cells. Most T-cell counts and diversity one year after the transplant came from T cells that were newly produced.

Trimming cost V 5 bases and J 10 bases, with 15 bases left between them. Germline CDR1 reads SGHAT; CDR2 reads FQNNGV. The CDR3 is 13 residues long. Molecular barcoding with unique molecular identifiers was used for the TCRbeta library. One entry per CDR3 protein results from TCRdb running MiXCR on the PCR reads. Of about 440,000 distinct CDR3 sequences in the sample, roughly two fifths were seen once. This clonotype was counted only a few times. The antigen remains undetermined. The chain joins TRBV11-2 to TRBJ2-1; D is perhaps TRBD2 (6 bases). The sequence derives from a girl aged 2 to 9 with aplastic anemia, due to receive a stem cell transplant. The sample in question was PBMCs, obtained before TCRalphabeta/CD19-depleted stem cell transplant. For the CDR3, the DNA is TGTGCCAGCAGCCTCAGGGACTTTTCGGAGCAGTTCTTC. Translated, it gives CASSLRDFSEQFF.